The 29 T cell receptor beta chains below all came from one sample that was sequenced in a study of Ad26.COV2.S vaccination and SARS-CoV-2 variants. Treatment: approximately 18 received Ad26.COV2.S at low or high dose, single or two shots; roughly 5 received placebo; per-sample allocation not given. Collection of the samples took place on day 63 after the first injection of vaccine or placebo. The assay was immunoSEQ multiplex PCR, and TCRdb's table has in-frame clones only and misses some. The sample has some 500,000 clones, 75% to 90% seen once; the top ten hold around 2.5%. This specimen consisted of peripheral blood, obtained in a trial of Ad26.COV2.S vaccine versus placebo. These receptors all come from a person between 18 and 60 years old who received the Ad26.COV2.S COVID-19 vaccine or a placebo.

V is TRBV7-2 and J is TRBJ2-2; no clear D gene. The germline V and J ends were trimmed by 4 bases and 5 bases, with 5 bases remaining between them. This CDR3 region has 12 residues. Germline assignment: CDR1 SGHTA and CDR2 FQGNSA. CDR3 sequence reads: CASSSSTGELFF. The CDR3 DNA sequence: TGTGCCAGCAGCTCTTCTACCGGGGAGCTGTTTTTT.

The genes are TRBV6-1 and TRBJ2-7, with 7 bases identical to TRBD1. Trimming removed 7 bases from V and 0 bases from J; junction bases left unmatched: 6. This CDR3 is built from 14 residues. Germline CDR1 and CDR2: MNHNS and SASEGT. The CDR3 loop is CASKIQGSSYEQYF. For the CDR3, the DNA is TGTGCCAGCAAAATACAGGGGAGCTCCTACGAGCAGTACTTC.

This sequence joins TRBV28 and TRBJ1-1; D perhaps matches TRBD1 (6 bases). CDR3 size: 15 residues. V lost 10 bases, J lost 4 bases, and 22 bases lay in between. Per germline, CDR1 MDHEN and CDR2 SYDVKM. CDR3 DNA: TGTGCCATCATGAAATTGGGGGCGCCCGGCACTGAAGCTTTCTTT. This codes for CAIMKLGAPGTEAFF. Looking up the rest from reference TRBV28 and TRBJ1-1 gives the full variable domain: DVKVTQSSRYLVKRTGEKVFLECVQDMDHENMFWYRQDPGLGLRLIYFSYDVKMKEKGDIPEGYSVSREKKERFSLILESASTNQTSMYLCAIMKLGAPGTEAFFGQGTRLTVV.

V is TRBV29-1 and J is TRBJ2-1; D is uncertain. CDR1 and CDR2 from the germline V gene are SQVTM and ANQGSEA. This CDR3 comprises 14 residues. Trimming took 4 bases from V and 6 from J, leaving 16 bases between them. For the CDR3, the DNA is TGCAGCGTTGGTCCCCCCGTCGTGACCAATGAGCAGTTCTTC. This codes for CSVGPPVVTNEQFF.

This chain links TRBV7-9 with TRBJ1-6; TRBD1 might be the D (6 bases). The CDR3 has 15 residues. Germline loops: CDR1 SEHNR, CDR2 FQNEAQ (reference sequence). V was clipped by 8 bases and J by 6 bases, with 17 bases between them. The CDR3 sequence is CASSPRGGTNSPLHF. In DNA form, the CDR3 reads TGTGCCAGCTCCCCGAGGGGGGGGACTAATTCACCCCTCCACTTT.

The V call is TRBV7-9, the J call TRBJ1-5, with D maybe TRBD1 (6 bases). Germline CDR1 SEHNR, CDR2 FQNEAQ (reference sequence). This CDR3 is built from 12 residues. V lost 6 bases, J lost 5 bases, and 8 bases lay in between. The CDR3 protein is CASSNRDQPQHF. The CDR3 DNA sequence: TGTGCCAGCAGTAACAGGGATCAGCCCCAGCATTTT.

CDR3 sequence: CASSYGSGVKSYTF. The CDR3 DNA follows: TGTGCCAGCAGTTACGGGTCCGGCGTTAAAAGCTACACCTTC. The chain links TRBV6-5 to TRBJ1-2; D is unresolved. The CDR3 covers 14 residues. Germline V gene data show CDR1 as MNHEY and CDR2 as SVGAGI. V was pared by 2 bases and J by 9 bases, with 16 bases between.

The chain is built from TRBV28 and TRBJ2-5; weak D call: TRBD2 (5 bases). The ends were cut back, 4 bases at V and 5 bases at J, with 17 bases in the middle. The CDR3 consists of 15 residues. The germline V gene encodes CDR1 MDHEN and CDR2 SYDVKM. CDR3 sequence reads: CASSSTQTAGETQYF. CDR3 nucleotide sequence: TGTGCCAGCAGTTCGACACAGACCGCGGGCGAGACCCAGTACTTC.

This chain connects TRBV29-1 to TRBJ2-1; D is ambiguous. The CDR3 length is 11 residues. CDR1 is SQVTM and CDR2 is ANQGSEA in the germline V gene. Trimming removed 2 bases from V and 10 bases from J, with 9 bases in between. CDR3 in amino acids: CSVEIPLEQFF. CDR3 nucleotide sequence: TGCAGCGTTGAAATCCCACTAGAGCAGTTCTTC.

The V call is TRBV5-1, the J call TRBJ2-2; 9 bases are shared with TRBD1. V was clipped by 7 bases and J by 7 bases; unmatched bases: 5. Germline assignment: CDR1 SGHRS and CDR2 YFSETQ. The CDR3 is made up of 13 amino acids. The CDR3 region has the DNA TGCGCCAGCTCGGGACAGGGAGTCGGGGAGCTGTTTTTT. It encodes CASSGQGVGELFF.

The chain links TRBV7-2 to TRBJ1-2; D is unclear. CDR1 is SGHTA, CDR2 FQGNSA, per germline. The CDR3 has 13 amino acids. Trimming cost V 3 bases and J 2 bases, with 7 bases left between them. The CDR3 DNA sequence: TGTGCCAGCAGCTTCAACATAAACTATGGCTACACCTTC. It yields the protein CASSFNINYGYTF.

V gene TRBV3-1 (or the pseudogene TRBV3-2) combines with J gene TRBJ2-5, with D tentatively TRBD2 (6 bases). V was pared by 10 bases and J by 4 bases, with 16 bases between. This CDR3 comprises 13 residues. CDR1 and CDR2 from the germline V gene are LGHDT and YNNKEL (reference sequence). The CDR3 DNA sequence: TGTGCCACCAGGAGGGGAGCTCTAGAGACCCAGTACTTC. It is translated as CATRRGALETQYF.

This chain links TRBV7-2 with TRBJ1-6; D is unclear. Germline CDR1 SGHTA, CDR2 FQGNSA. This CDR3 spans 16 amino acids. V dropped 1 base and J dropped 1 base, with 8 bases sitting between them. The CDR3 sequence: CASSLGPGSYNSPLHF. The CDR3 region has the DNA TGTGCCAGCAGCTTAGGGCCGGGATCCTATAATTCACCCCTCCACTTT.

This clone has a single count. The chain joins TRBV6-2 or TRBV6-3 to TRBJ2-1; D unclear. CDR3 length equals 13 residues. The V end was cut by 2 bases, the J end by 8 bases, with 10 bases between. Germline-derived CDR1 and CDR2 are MNHEY and SVGEGT. The CDR3 coding sequence is TGTGCCAGCAGTTACGGTTTGGTACATGAGCAGTTCTTC. Protein: CASSYGLVHEQFF.

This chain uses TRBV5-1 with TRBJ2-5; perhaps TRBD1 as D (6 bases). Germline V gene sequence: CDR1 SGHRS, CDR2 YFSETQ. This CDR3 has 13 amino acids. Trimming left V 4 bases short and J 5 bases short, with 12 bases between. This CDR3 is CASSPGDGETQYF. The DNA for the CDR3 is TGCGCCAGCAGCCCAGGGGACGGGGAGACCCAGTACTTC.

The chain joins TRBV7-9 to TRBJ1-2; 7 bases match TRBD1. This CDR3 comprises 15 residues. Trimming removed 3 bases from V and 2 bases from J; junction bases left unmatched: 6. Germline assignment: CDR1 SEHNR and CDR2 FQNEAQ (reference sequence). DNA of the CDR3: TGTGCCAGCAGCTTGGGGGACAGCTTAAACTATGGCTACACCTTC. It codes for CASSLGDSLNYGYTF.

The chain's CDR3 is CASTTSVGLGTDTQYF. CDR3 nucleotides: TGCGCCAGCACCACCTCTGTAGGGTTGGGCACAGATACGCAGTATTTT. The chain employs TRBV5-1 and TRBJ2-3, with unresolved D. The CDR3 spans 16 residues. Trimming shortened V by 6 bases and J by 1 base, and 18 bases separated the two germline ends. Germline loops: CDR1 SGHRS, CDR2 YFSETQ.

This clone was seen once. This CDR3 reads CASSPQRLKETQYF. CDR3 in DNA: TGTGCCAGCTCACCCCAAAGACTTAAAGAGACCCAGTACTTC. The chain joins TRBV18 to TRBJ2-5, with unresolved D. This CDR3 is 14 amino acids long. Germline CDR1 is KGHSH and CDR2 is LQKENI. With 3 bases removed from V and 3 bases from J, the gap between germline ends came to 11 bases.

The chain recombines TRBV5-1 with TRBJ2-7; no definite D call. The CDR3 spans 14 residues. CDR1 and CDR2 from the germline V gene are SGHRS and YFSETQ. Trimming took 4 bases from V and 2 from J, leaving 13 bases between them. In DNA form, the CDR3 reads TGCGCCAGCAGCGTCGCGGCGAATACCTACGAGCAGTACTTC. Translated: CASSVAANTYEQYF.

V and J are TRBV7-2 and TRBJ2-3; 8 bases map to TRBD2. The germline gives CDR1 SGHTA, CDR2 FQGNSA. The V segment lost 4 bases and the J segment 5 bases; nucleotides outside the gene matches: 8. CDR3 size: 15 residues. The CDR3 protein is CASSSLGLAGDTQYF. The CDR3 nucleotides are TGTGCCAGCAGCTCCCTTGGGCTAGCGGGAGATACGCAGTATTTT.

The V gene is TRBV19, the J gene TRBJ2-2, with D perhaps assigned TRBD1 or TRBD2 (5 bases each). V lost 3 bases and J 3 bases, leaving 26 bases between the germline ends. The germline gives CDR1 LNHDA, CDR2 SQIVND (reference sequence). This CDR3 has 20 residues. CDR3 nucleotide sequence: TGTGCCAGTAGTATTACGGGGCAGGTTGGAAGCGGAGGTTACACCGGGGAGCTGTTTTTT. This codes for CASSITGQVGSGGYTGELFF.

Comments on this clone: The same CDR3 can be traced to other DNA sequences in this sample. The rearrangement joins TRBV7-6 to TRBJ1-5; maybe TRBD1 (5 bases). The V and J ends lost 0 bases and 6 bases respectively, with 9 bases between them. The length of the CDR3 is 14 residues. Germline CDR1 and CDR2: SGHVS and FNYEAQ. CDR3 in amino acids: CASSLAQGGQPQHF. For the CDR3, the DNA is TGTGCCAGCAGCTTAGCTCAGGGAGGTCAGCCCCAGCATTTT.

This chain uses TRBV24-1 with TRBJ2-5; D is perhaps TRBD1 (6 bases). CDR3 length: 17 residues. Trimming removed 4 bases from V and 3 bases from J, with 20 bases in between. Germline V gene lookup returns CDR1 KGHDR and CDR2 SFDVKD. CDR3: CATSDHDVGQPKETQYF. The CDR3 DNA reads as TGTGCCACCAGTGACCACGACGTCGGACAGCCTAAAGAGACCCAGTACTTC.

The V and J genes are TRBV29-1 and TRBJ1-4, with unresolved D. The germline gives CDR1 SQVTM, CDR2 ANQGSEA. Trimming took 0 bases from V and 11 from J, leaving 19 bases between them. The CDR3 spans 15 residues. The CDR3 nucleotides are TGCAGCGTTGAAGATCCGGCACGCATGTCTTCCAAACTGTTTTTT. It translates to CSVEDPARMSSKLFF. Full variable domain (outside the CDR3, taken from reference TRBV29-1 and TRBJ1-4): SAVISQKPSRDICQRGTSLTIQCQVDSQVTMMFWYRQQPGQSLTLIATANQGSEATYESGFVIDKFPISRPNLTFSTLTVSNMSPEDSSIYLCSVEDPARMSSKLFFGSGTQLSVL.

This clone came up once. The chain uses TRBV7-9 and TRBJ1-1; no definite D call. This CDR3 spans 13 amino acids. Trimming pared 3 bases from V and 6 bases from J, leaving 11 bases between. Germline V lookup: CDR1 SEHNR, CDR2 FQNEAQ (reference sequence). The CDR3 DNA reads TGTGCCAGCAGCTTTTACGGCGAGGCTGAAGCTTTCTTT. It codes for CASSFYGEAEAFF.

The chain uses TRBV9 and TRBJ1-1, with D perhaps TRBD1 (5 bases). Germline V gives CDR1 SGDLS, CDR2 YYNGEE. The CDR3 loop spans 14 amino acids. Trimming took 5 bases from V and 0 from J, leaving 11 bases between them. CDR3 DNA: TGTGCCAGCAGTGCAGGGAACATGAACACTGAAGCTTTCTTT. Translated: CASSAGNMNTEAFF.

The V call is TRBV27, the J call TRBJ1-5; D remains unclear. V lost 2 bases and J lost 7, with 12 bases in between. The germline gives CDR1 MNHEY, CDR2 SMNVEV (reference sequence). The CDR3 loop spans 14 amino acids. CDR3 protein: CASSLKALRQPQHF. Written as DNA, the CDR3 is TGTGCCAGCAGTTTAAAGGCTCTCCGGCAGCCCCAGCATTTT.

The chain recombines TRBV7-9 with TRBJ1-1; no clear D gene. The CDR3 contains 12 residues. V was cut by 6 bases and J by 10 bases, with 15 bases left in between. Germline V gene lookup returns CDR1 SEHNR and CDR2 FQNEAQ (reference sequence). The CDR3 DNA follows: TGTGCCAGCAGTCTCCAAGGTCGTGGAGCTTTCTTT. This codes for CASSLQGRGAFF.

This sequence joins TRBV19 and TRBJ2-1, with D perhaps matching TRBD2 (7 bases). Per germline, CDR1 LNHDA and CDR2 SQIVND (reference sequence). The CDR3 runs to 15 residues. V lost 5 bases to trimming and J lost 0 bases, with 11 bases between them. The DNA for the CDR3 is TGTGCCAGTAGTTGGGGGGGCGCCTCCTACAATGAGCAGTTCTTC. Translation gives CASSWGGASYNEQFF.